This T cell receptor (beta chain) was identified in a study of shared clonotypes between healthy human individuals. Terminally differentiated effector memory CD45RA+ cells were excluded by CCR7 positive selection of CD45RO-negative cells. V gave up 4 bases and J gave up 5 bases, with 10 bases separating them. The CDR3 spans 13 residues. The germline CDR1 and CDR2 sequences are MNHEY and SVGAGI. The table came from immunoSEQ multiplex PCR; TCRdb's copy has only in-frame clones and leaves some out. The sample yields under 700,000 clones, 95% seen once. This chain links TRBV6-5 with TRBJ2-3; D remains ambiguous. Material for sequencing was naive CD8+ T cells sorted from blood. This TCR derives from a woman aged 25 to 39 in good health. CDR3 sequence reads: CASSSPRGDTQYF. CDR3 DNA sequence: TGTGCCAGCAGTTCCCCCCGAGGAGATACGCAGTATTTT.